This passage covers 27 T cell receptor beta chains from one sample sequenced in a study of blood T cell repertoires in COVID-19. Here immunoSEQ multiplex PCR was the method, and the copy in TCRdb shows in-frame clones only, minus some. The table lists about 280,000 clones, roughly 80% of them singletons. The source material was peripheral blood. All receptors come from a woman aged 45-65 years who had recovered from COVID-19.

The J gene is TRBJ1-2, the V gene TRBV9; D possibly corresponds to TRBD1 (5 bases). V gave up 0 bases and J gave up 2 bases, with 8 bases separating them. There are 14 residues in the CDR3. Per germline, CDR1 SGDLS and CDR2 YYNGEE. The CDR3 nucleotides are TGTGCCAGCAGCGTAGCAGGGTCCAACTATGGCTACACCTTC. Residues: CASSVAGSNYGYTF.

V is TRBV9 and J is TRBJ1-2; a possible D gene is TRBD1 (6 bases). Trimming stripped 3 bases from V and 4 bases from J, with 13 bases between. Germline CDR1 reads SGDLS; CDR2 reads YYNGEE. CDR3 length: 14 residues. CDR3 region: CASSAMLDSYGYTF. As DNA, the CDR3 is TGTGCCAGCAGCGCCATGCTGGACAGCTATGGCTACACCTTC.

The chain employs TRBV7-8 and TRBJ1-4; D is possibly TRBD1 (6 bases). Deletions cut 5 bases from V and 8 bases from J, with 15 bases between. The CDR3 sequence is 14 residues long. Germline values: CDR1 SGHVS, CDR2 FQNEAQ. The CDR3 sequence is CASSMTGRGEKLFF. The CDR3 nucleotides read TGTGCCAGCAGCATGACAGGAAGAGGGGAAAAACTGTTTTTT.

The CDR3 bases are TGCGCCAGCAGCCAAGAAGGCGACAGCGGGGGTAACTCCTACGAGCAGTACTTC. Amino acids: CASSQEGDSGGNSYEQYF. The V and J genes are TRBV4-3 and TRBJ2-7; TRBD2 matches 8 bases. Germline V gene data show CDR1 as LGHNA and CDR2 as YSLEER. CDR3 length: 18 residues. Unmatched junction bases numbered 10, after V lost 0 bases and J lost 0 bases.

The CDR3 sequence: CASKVAWAQETQYF. In nucleotides, the CDR3 is TGTGCCAGCAAGGTCGCCTGGGCGCAAGAGACCCAGTACTTC. The gene calls are TRBV3-1 (or the pseudogene TRBV3-2) and TRBJ2-5, with no clear D. The V gene lost 7 bases and the J gene lost 2 bases, with 14 bases spanning the gap. CDR1 LGHDT and CDR2 YNNKEL come from the germline V gene (reference sequence). There are 14 residues in the CDR3.

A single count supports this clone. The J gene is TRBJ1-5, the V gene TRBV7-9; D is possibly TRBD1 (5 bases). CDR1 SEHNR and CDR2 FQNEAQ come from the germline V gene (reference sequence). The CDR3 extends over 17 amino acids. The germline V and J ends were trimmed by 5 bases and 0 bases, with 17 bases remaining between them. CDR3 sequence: CASSGGGTLYSNQPQHF. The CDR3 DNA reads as TGTGCCAGCAGCGGCGGGGGGACGTTATATAGCAATCAGCCCCAGCATTTT.

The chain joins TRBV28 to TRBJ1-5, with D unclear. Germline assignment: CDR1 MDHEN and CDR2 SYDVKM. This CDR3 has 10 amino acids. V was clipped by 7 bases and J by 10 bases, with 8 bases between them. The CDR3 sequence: CASNNRPQHF. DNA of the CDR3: TGTGCCAGCAACAACAGACCCCAGCATTTT.

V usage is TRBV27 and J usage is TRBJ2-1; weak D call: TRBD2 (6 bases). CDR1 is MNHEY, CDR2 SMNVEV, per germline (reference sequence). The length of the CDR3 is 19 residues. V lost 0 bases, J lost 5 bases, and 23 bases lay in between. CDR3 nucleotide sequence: TGTGCCAGCAGTTTATCCCCGACAGATTTCGCGGGAATAGACAATGAGCAGTTCTTC. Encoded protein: CASSLSPTDFAGIDNEQFF.

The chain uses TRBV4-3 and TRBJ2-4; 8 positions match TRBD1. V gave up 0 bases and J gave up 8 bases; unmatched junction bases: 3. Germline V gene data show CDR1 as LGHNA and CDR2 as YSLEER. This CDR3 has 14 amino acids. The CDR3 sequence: CASSQDRGRDIQYF. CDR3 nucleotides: TGCGCCAGCAGCCAAGACAGGGGGCGTGACATTCAGTACTTC.

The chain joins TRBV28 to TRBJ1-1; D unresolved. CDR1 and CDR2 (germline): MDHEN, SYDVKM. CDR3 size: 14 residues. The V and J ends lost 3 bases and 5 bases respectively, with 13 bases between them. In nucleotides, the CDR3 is TGTGCCAGCAGTTTCTGGGTGGGAGAGACTGAAGCTTTCTTT. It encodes CASSFWVGETEAFF.

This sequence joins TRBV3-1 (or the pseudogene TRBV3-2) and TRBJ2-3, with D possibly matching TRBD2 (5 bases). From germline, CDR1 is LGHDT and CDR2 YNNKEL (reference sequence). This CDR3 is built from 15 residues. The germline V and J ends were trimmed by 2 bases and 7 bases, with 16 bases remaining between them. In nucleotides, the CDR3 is TGTGCCAGCAGCCAACTAGCTCTAGCTTCAAATACGCAGTATTTT. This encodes CASSQLALASNTQYF.

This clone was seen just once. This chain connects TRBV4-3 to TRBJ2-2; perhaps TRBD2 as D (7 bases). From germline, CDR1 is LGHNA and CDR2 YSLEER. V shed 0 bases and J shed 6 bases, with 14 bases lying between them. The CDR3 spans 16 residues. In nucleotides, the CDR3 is TGCGCCAGCAGCCAAGATGGCGGGGGCTCATCCGGGGAGCTGTTTTTT. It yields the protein CASSQDGGGSSGELFF.

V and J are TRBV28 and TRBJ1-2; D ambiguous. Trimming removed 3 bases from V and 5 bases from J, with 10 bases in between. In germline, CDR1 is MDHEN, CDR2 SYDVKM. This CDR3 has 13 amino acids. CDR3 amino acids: CASSFDGEYGYTF. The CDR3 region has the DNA TGTGCCAGCAGTTTCGACGGGGAATATGGCTACACCTTC.

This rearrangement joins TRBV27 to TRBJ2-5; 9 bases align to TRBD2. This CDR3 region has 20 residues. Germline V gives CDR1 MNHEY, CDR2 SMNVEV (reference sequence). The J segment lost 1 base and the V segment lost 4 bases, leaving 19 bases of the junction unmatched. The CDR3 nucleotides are TGTGCCAGCAGTTCCGGCACGGGACTAGCTGCCCTTAGGGGCCAAGAGACCCAGTACTTC. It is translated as CASSSGTGLAALRGQETQYF.

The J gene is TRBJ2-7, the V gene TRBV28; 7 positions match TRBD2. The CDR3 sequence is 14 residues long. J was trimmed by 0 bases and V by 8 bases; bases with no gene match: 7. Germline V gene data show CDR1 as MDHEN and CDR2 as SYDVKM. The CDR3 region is CASAAGRDSYEQYF. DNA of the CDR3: TGTGCCAGCGCGGCAGGGAGGGACTCCTACGAGCAGTACTTC.

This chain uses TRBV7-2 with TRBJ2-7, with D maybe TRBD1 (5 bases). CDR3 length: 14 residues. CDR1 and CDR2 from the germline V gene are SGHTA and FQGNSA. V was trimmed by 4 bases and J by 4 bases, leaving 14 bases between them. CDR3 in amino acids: CASSYSGSRYEQYF. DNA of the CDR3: TGTGCCAGCAGCTATTCAGGGTCTAGGTACGAGCAGTACTTC.

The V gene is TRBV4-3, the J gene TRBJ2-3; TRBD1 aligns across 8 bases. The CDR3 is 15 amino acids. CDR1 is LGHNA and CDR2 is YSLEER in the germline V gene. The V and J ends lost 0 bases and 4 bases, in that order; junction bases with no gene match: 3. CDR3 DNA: TGCGCCAGCAGCCAAGAAGGACAGGGCCCAGATACGCAGTATTTT. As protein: CASSQEGQGPDTQYF.

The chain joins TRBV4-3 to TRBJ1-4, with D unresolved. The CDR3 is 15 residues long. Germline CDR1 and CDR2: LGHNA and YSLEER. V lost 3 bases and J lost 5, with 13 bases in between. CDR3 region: CASSHYSSGNEKLFF. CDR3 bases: TGCGCCAGCAGCCATTACTCGTCGGGGAATGAAAAACTGTTTTTT.

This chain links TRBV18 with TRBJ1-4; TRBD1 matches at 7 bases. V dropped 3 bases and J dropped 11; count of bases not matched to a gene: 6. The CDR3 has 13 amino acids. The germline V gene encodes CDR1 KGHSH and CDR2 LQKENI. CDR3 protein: CASSPAGTEKLFF. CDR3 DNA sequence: TGTGCCAGCTCACCCGCCGGGACAGAGAAACTGTTTTTT.

The CDR3 DNA is TGTGCCAGCAGCTTAGATCTAGCGGGAGGATACAATGAGCAGTTCTTC. It is translated as CASSLDLAGGYNEQFF. V gene TRBV11-2 combines with J gene TRBJ2-1; 11 nucleotides align to TRBD2. The junction had 2 bases not matched to a gene; V was cut back by 0 bases and J by 4 bases. Germline loops: CDR1 SGHAT, CDR2 FQNNGV. The CDR3 has 16 residues.

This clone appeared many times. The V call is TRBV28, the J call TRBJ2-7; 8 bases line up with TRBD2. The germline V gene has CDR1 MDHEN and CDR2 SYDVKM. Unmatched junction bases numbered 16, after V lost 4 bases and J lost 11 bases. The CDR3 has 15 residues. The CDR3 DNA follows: TGTGCCAGCAGTTCCCGGGGCTTTGCGGGAGGAATGAAGTACTTC. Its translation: CASSSRGFAGGMKYF.

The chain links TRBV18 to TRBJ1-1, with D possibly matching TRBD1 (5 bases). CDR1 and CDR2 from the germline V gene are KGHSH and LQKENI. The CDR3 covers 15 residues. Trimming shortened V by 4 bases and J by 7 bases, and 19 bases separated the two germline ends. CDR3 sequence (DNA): TGTGCCAGCTCACTTCTAAGCGATGCGGGGCGTGAAGCTTTCTTT. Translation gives CASSLLSDAGREAFF.

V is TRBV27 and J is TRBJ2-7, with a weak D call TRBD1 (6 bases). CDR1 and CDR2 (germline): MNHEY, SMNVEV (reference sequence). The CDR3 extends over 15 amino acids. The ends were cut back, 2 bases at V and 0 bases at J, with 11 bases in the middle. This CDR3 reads CASSLSGTTSYEQYF. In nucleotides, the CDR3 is TGTGCCAGCAGTTTAAGTGGGACAACCTCCTACGAGCAGTACTTC.

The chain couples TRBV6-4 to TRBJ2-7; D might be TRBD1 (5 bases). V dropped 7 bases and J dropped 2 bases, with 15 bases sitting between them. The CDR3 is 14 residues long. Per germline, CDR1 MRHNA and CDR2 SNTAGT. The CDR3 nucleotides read TGTGCCAGCATGGTTATGCGCAGGGCCTACGAGCAGTACTTC. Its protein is CASMVMRRAYEQYF.

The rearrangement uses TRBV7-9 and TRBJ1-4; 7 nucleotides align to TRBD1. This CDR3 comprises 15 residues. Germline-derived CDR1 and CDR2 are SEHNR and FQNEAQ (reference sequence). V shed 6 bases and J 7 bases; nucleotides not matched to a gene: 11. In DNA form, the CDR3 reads TGTGCCAGCAGTTCGAGCCAGGGGGTTGGTGAAAAACTGTTTTTT. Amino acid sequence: CASSSSQGVGEKLFF.

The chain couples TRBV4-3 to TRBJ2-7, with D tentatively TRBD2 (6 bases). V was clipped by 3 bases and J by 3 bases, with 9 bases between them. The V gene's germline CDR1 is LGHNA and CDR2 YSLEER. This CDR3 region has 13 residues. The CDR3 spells CASSQGTYYEQYF. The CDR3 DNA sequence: TGCGCCAGCAGCCAGGGGACTTACTACGAGCAGTACTTC.

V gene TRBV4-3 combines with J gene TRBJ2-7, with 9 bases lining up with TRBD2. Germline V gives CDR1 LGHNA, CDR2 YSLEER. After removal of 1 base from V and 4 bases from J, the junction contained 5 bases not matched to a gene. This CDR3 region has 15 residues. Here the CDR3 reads CASSQVFLAGYEQYF. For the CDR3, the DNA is TGCGCCAGCAGCCAAGTCTTTCTAGCGGGATACGAGCAGTACTTC.